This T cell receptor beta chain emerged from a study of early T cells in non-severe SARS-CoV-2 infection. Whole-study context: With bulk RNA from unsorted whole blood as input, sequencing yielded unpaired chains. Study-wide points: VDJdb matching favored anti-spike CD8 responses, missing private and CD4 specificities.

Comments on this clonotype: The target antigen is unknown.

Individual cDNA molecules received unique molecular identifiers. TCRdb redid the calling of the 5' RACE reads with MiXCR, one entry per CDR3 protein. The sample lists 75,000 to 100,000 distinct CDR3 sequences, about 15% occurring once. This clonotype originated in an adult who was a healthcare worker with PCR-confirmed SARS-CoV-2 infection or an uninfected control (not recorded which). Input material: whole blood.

The CDR3 DNA follows: TGTGCCAGCAGCTTAGTGGCTAGCGGCCGAAGCACAGATACGCAGTATTTT. It translates to CASSLVASGRSTDTQYF. This sequence joins TRBV7-6 and TRBJ2-3, with 7 positions matching TRBD2. There are 17 residues in the CDR3. The junction had 7 bases not matched to a gene; V was cut back by 1 base and J by 0 bases. Germline V gene data show CDR1 as SGHVS and CDR2 as FNYEAQ.